This T cell receptor beta chain was recorded in a study of Ad26.COV2.S vaccination and SARS-CoV-2 variants. Regarding treatment: some 19 received Ad26.COV2.S at low or high dose, single or two shots; about 5 received placebo; per-sample allocation not given. Specimen acquisition occurred on day 63 following the initial vaccine or placebo injection. Trimming stripped 8 bases from V and 0 bases from J, with 20 bases between. This CDR3 contains 17 residues. Germline-derived CDR1 and CDR2 are ENHRY and SYGVKD. Profiled with immunoSEQ multiplex PCR; TCRdb holds only in-frame clones, not every one. The data show 430,000 or so clones, 80% to 95% seen once.

This chain links TRBV10-3 with TRBJ2-1, with D tentatively TRBD1 or TRBD2 (6 bases each). The specimen was peripheral blood, collected in a trial of Ad26.COV2.S vaccine versus placebo. The receptor's source is a person between 18 and 60 years old who received the Ad26.COV2.S COVID-19 vaccine or a placebo. The CDR3 is CAISSVRGGGSYNEQFF. CDR3 coding DNA: TGTGCCATCTCCTCGGTGCGAGGAGGGGGCTCCTACAATGAGCAGTTCTTC.